This T cell receptor beta chain was retrieved from a study of blood T cells in healthy people across ages. As for the study in general: Template switching captured about one barcoded beta molecule per two T cells.

The CDR3 has 14 amino acids. V was trimmed by 5 bases and J by 5 bases, leaving 15 bases between them. The V gene's germline CDR1 is SEHNR and CDR2 FQNEAQ (reference sequence). Healthy individuals of Caucasian origin from Russia, aged about 6 to 100, served as donors. This clonotype has a handful of counts. Its antigen is still unknown. A much larger clone lies a single base off, so this may be a read error. Combining a sample-barcoded 5' primer with a J-beta primer mix, a second PCR ran for 7 to 11 cycles. TCRdb passed the 5' RACE reads through MiXCR, listing each CDR3 protein once. The sample lists fewer than 700,000 distinct CDR3 sequences; around 50% were seen once. Whole-study findings and limits: The recorded TCR beta diversity per million T cells decreased in a roughly linear manner with age. Considered underestimates were the diversity estimates obtained from one million T cells.

This TCR was sampled from a man of 80 years or more in good health. The V gene is TRBV7-9, the J gene TRBJ2-5; a possible D gene is TRBD2 (7 bases). Sequenced material: blood. In DNA form, the CDR3 reads TGTGCCAGCAGCGTGCGGGGGCAAACTGAGACCCAGTACTTC. Protein product: CASSVRGQTETQYF.